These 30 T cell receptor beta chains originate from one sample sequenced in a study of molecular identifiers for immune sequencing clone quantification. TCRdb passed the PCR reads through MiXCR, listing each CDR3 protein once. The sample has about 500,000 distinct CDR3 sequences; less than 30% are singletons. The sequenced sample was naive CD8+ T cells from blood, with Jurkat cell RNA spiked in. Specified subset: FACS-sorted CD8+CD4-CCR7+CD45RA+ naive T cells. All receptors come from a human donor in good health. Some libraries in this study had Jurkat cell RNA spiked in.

The CDR3 region is CASSVEGGLGEKLFF. CDR3 sequence (DNA): TGTGCCAGCAGCGTAGAAGGGGGCTTAGGTGAAAAACTGTTTTTT. V usage is TRBV9 and J usage is TRBJ1-4; 7 bases are a match to TRBD1. Germline trimming cut 0 bases from V and 7 bases from J; bases unmatched to any gene: 6. Germline lookup yields CDR1 SGDLS and CDR2 YYNGEE. The CDR3 runs to 15 residues.

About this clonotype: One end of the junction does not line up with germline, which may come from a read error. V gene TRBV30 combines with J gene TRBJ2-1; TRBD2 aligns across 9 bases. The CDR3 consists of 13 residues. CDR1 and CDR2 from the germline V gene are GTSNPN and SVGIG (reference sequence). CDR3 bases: TGTGCCCGGAGTAGCGGGGGATACAATGAGCAGTTCTTC. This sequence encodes CARSSGGYNEQFF.

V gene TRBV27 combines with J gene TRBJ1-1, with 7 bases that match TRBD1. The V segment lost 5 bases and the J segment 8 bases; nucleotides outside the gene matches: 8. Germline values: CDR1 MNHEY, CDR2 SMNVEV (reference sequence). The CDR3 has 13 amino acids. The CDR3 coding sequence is TGTGCCAGCAGTATGACAGGGCCGGAAGAAGCTTTCTTT. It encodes CASSMTGPEEAFF.

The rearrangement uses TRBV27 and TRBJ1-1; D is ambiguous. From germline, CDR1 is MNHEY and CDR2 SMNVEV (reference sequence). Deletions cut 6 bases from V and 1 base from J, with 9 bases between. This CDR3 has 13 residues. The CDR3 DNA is TGTGCCAGCAGGATTAGCCAGAACACTGAAGCTTTCTTT. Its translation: CASRISQNTEAFF.

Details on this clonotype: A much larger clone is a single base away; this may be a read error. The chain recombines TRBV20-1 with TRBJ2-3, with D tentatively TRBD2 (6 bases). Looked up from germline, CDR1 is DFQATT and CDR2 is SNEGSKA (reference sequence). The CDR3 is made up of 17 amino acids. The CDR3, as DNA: TGCAGTCCTAGAGATCTAGAGACTAGTGCTAGCACAGATACGCAGTATTTT. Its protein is CSPRDLETSASTDTQYF.

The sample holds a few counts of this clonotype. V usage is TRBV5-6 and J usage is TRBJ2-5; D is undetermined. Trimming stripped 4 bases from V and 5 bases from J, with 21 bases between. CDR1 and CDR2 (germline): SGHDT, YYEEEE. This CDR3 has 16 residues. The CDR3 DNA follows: TGTGCCAGCAGCCAATGGGCCGATCCCCTTAAGGAGACCCAGTACTTC. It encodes CASSQWADPLKETQYF.

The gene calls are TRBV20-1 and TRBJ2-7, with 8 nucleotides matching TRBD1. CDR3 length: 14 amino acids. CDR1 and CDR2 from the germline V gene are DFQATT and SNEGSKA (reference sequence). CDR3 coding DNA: TGCAGCGCTGGTGCAGGACAGGGAGACTACGAGCAGTACTTC. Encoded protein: CSAGAGQGDYEQYF.

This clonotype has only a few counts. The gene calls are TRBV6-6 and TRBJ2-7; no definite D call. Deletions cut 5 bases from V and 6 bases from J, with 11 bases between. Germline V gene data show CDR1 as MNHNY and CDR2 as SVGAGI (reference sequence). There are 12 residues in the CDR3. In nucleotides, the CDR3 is TGTGCCAGCAGTCCCTCGCTTTCCGAGCAGTACTTC. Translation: CASSPSLSEQYF.

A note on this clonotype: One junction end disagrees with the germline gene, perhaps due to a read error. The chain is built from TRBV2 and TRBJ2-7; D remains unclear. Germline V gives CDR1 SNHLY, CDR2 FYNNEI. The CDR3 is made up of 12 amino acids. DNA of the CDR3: TGTGCCAGCAGGGACGCAGCCTACGAGCAGTGCTTC. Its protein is CASRDAAYEQCF. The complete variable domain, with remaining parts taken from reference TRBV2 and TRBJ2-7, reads EPEVTQTPSHQVTQMGQEVILRCVPISNHLYFYWYRQILGQKVEFLVSFYNNEISEKSEIFDDQFSVERPDGSNFTLKIRSTKLEDSAMYFCASRDAAYEQCFGPGTRLTVT.

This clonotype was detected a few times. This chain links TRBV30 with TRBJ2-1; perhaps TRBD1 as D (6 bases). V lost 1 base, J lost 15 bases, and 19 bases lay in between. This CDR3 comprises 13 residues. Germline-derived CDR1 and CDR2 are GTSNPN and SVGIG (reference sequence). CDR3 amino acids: CAWSGDILRRPFF. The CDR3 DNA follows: TGTGCCTGGAGTGGGGACATTCTCCGCCGACCGTTCTTC.

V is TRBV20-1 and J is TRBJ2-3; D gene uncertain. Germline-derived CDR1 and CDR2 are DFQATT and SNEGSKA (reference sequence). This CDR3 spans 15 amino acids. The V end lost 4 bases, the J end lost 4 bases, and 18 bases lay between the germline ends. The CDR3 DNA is TGCAGTGCTACGGAAGGCGCGTTGCCCTCAGATACGCAGTATTTT. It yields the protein CSATEGALPSDTQYF.

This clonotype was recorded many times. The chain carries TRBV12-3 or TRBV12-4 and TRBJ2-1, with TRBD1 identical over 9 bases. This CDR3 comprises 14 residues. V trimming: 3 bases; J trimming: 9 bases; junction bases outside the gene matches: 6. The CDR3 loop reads CASSFGTGSGEQFF. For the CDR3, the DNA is TGTGCCAGCAGTTTCGGGACAGGGTCCGGTGAGCAGTTCTTC.

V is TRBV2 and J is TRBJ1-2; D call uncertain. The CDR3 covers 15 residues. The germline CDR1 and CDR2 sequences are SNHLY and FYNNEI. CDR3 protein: CASPAPRVIDYGYTF. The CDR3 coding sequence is TGTGCTTCCCCGGCCCCGAGAGTTATAGACTATGGCTACACCTTC.

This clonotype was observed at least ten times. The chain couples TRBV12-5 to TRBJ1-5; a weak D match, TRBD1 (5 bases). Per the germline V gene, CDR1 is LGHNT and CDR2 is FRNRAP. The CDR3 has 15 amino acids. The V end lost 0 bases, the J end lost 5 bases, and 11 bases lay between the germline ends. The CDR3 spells CASGLVIGGDQPQHF. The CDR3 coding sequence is TGTGCTAGTGGTTTGGTAATCGGGGGGGATCAGCCCCAGCATTTT.

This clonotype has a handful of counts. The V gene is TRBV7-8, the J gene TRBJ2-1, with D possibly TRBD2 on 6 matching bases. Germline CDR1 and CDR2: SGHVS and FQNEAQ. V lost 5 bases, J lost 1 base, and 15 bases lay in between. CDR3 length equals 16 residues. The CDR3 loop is CASSAGEVGSYNEQFF. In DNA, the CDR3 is TGTGCCAGCAGCGCTGGGGAGGTAGGATCCTACAATGAGCAGTTCTTC.

The CDR3 is CASTSFVSGGKSPQYF. Written as DNA, the CDR3 is TGTGCCAGCACCTCGTTTGTATCGGGGGGTAAGAGTCCCCAGTACTTC. The chain uses TRBV12-3 or TRBV12-4 and TRBJ2-5; 7 bases are shared with TRBD2. V dropped 7 bases and J dropped 9; count of bases not matched to a gene: 20. The CDR3 is 16 amino acids.

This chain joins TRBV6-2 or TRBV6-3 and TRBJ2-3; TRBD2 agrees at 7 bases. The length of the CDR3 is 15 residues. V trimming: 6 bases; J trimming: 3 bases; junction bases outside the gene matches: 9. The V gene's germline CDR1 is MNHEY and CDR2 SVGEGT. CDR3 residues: CASSPTSAPTDTQYF. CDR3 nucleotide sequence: TGTGCCAGCAGCCCTACTAGCGCCCCGACAGATACGCAGTATTTT.

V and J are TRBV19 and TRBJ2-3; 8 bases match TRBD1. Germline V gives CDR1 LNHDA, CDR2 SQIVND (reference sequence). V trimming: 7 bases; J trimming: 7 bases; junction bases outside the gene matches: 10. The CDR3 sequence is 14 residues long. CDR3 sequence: CASTYGAGGYTQYF. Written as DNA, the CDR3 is TGTGCCAGTACCTATGGGGCAGGGGGCTATACGCAGTATTTT.

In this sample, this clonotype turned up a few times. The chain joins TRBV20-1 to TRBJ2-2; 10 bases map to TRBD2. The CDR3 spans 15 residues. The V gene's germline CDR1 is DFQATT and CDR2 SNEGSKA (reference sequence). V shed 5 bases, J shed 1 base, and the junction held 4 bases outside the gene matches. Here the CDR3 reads CSAFQRGGNTGELFF. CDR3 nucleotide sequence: TGCAGTGCTTTCCAGCGGGGGGGGAACACCGGGGAGCTGTTTTTT.

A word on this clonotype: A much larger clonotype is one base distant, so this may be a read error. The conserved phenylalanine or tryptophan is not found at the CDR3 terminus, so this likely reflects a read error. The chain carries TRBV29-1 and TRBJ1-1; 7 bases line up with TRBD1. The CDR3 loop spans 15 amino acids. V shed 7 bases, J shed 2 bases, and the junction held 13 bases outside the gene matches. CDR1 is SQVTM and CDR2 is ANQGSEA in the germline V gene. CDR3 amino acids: CSDTSRDSINTEAFS. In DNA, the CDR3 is TGCAGCGATACCTCTCGGGACAGTATTAACACTGAAGCTTTCTCT.

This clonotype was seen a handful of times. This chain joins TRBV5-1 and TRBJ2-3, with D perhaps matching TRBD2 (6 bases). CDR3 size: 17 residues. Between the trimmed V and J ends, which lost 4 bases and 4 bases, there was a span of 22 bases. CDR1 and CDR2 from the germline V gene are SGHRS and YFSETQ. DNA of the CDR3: TGCGCCAGCAGCCCTATTCGGGACTCCTTTGTATCAGATACGCAGTATTTT. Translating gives CASSPIRDSFVSDTQYF.

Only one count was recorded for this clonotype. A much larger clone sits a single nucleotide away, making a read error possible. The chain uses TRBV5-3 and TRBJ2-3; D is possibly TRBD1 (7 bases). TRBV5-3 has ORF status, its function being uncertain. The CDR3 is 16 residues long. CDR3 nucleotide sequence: TGTGCCAGCAGCTTAGGCGGGACTCCACCAGGGGGTACGCAGTATTTT. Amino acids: CASSLGGTPPGGTQYF.

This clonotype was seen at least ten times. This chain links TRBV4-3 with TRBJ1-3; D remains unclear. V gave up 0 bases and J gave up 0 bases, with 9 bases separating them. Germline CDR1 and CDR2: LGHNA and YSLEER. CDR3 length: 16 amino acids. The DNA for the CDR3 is TGCGCCAGCAGCCAAGATAGGCACAGCTCTGGAAACACCATATATTTT. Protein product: CASSQDRHSSGNTIYF.

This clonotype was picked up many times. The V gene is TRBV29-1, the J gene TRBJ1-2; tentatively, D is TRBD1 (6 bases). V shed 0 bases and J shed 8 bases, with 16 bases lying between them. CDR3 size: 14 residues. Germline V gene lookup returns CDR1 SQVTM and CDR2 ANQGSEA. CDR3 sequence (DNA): TGCAGCGTTGAAGACCGGACAGTTGTTAGGGGCTACACCTTC. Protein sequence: CSVEDRTVVRGYTF.

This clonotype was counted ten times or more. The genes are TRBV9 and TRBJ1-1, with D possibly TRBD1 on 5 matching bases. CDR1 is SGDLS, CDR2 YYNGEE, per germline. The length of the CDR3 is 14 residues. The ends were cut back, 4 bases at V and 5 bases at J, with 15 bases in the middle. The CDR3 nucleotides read TGTGCCAGCAGCCCCACGGGGGATGGTACTGAAGCTTTCTTT. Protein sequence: CASSPTGDGTEAFF.

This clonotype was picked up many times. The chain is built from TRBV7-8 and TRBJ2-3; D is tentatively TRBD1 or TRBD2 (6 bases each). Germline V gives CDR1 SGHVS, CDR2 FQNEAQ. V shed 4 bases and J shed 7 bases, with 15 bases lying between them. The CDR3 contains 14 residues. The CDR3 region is CASSSPGDRYTQYF. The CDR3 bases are TGTGCCAGCAGCTCGCCGGGAGACAGGTATACGCAGTATTTT.

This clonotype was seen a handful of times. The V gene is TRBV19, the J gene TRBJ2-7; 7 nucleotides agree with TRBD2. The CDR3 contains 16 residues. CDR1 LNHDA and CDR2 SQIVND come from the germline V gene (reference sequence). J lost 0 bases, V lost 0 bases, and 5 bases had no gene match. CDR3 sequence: CASSIDGTTSSYEQYF. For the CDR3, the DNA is TGTGCCAGTAGTATAGATGGGACTACCAGCTCCTACGAGCAGTACTTC.

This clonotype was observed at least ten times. CDR3 amino acids: CASSSPLRDTTTDTQYF. The CDR3 nucleotides read TGTGCCAGCAGTTCACCCCTGCGGGACACAACCACAGATACGCAGTATTTT. The chain combines TRBV2 with TRBJ2-3; tentatively, D is TRBD1 or TRBD2 (6 bases each). The germline CDR1 and CDR2 sequences are SNHLY and FYNNEI. Trimming shortened V by 5 bases and J by 2 bases, and 20 bases separated the two germline ends. The CDR3 loop spans 17 amino acids. Variable domain in full (rest from reference TRBV2 and TRBJ2-3): EPEVTQTPSHQVTQMGQEVILRCVPISNHLYFYWYRQILGQKVEFLVSFYNNEISEKSEIFDDQFSVERPDGSNFTLKIRSTKLEDSAMYFCASSSPLRDTTTDTQYFGPGTRLTVL.

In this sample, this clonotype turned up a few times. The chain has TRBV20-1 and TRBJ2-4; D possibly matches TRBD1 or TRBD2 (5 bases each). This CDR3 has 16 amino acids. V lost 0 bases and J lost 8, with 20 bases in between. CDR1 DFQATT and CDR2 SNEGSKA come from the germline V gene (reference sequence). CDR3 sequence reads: CSARDLGWGRRDIQYF. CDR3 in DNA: TGCAGTGCTAGAGATCTTGGTTGGGGCAGGCGGGACATTCAGTACTTC.

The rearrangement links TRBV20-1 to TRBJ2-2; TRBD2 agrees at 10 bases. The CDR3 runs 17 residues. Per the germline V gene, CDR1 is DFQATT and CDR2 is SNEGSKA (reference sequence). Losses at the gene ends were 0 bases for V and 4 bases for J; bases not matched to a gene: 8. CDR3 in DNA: TGCAGTGCTAGAGATTTTTTTGGGACTAGCGCCACCGGGGAGCTGTTTTTT. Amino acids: CSARDFFGTSATGELFF.